The entry that follows covers one T cell receptor beta chain sequence. The repertoire was sequenced with immunoSEQ multiplex PCR; TCRdb's copy has only in-frame clones and lacks some. This table has about 74,000 clones, about nine tenths appearing once. This record comes from a study of blood T cell repertoires in COVID-19. Study in general: In each case, the material was cDNA or gDNA derived from T cells, B-cell-depleted T cells, or PBMCs.

The clonotype originates from an elderly woman with active or convalescent COVID-19. The sequenced sample was peripheral blood.

The CDR3 loop is CASKESGNTIYF. CDR3 bases: TGTGCCAGCAAGGAGTCTGGAAACACCATATATTTT. The chain joins TRBV2 to TRBJ1-3, with D unclear. This CDR3 contains 12 residues. Trimming took off 7 bases at V and 1 base at J, with 5 bases between the two ends. Germline V gives CDR1 SNHLY, CDR2 FYNNEI. The full variable domain, with the rest looked up from reference TRBV2 and TRBJ1-3, is EPEVTQTPSHQVTQMGQEVILRCVPISNHLYFYWYRQILGQKVEFLVSFYNNEISEKSEIFDDQFSVERPDGSNFTLKIRSTKLEDSAMYFCASKESGNTIYFGEGSWLTVV.